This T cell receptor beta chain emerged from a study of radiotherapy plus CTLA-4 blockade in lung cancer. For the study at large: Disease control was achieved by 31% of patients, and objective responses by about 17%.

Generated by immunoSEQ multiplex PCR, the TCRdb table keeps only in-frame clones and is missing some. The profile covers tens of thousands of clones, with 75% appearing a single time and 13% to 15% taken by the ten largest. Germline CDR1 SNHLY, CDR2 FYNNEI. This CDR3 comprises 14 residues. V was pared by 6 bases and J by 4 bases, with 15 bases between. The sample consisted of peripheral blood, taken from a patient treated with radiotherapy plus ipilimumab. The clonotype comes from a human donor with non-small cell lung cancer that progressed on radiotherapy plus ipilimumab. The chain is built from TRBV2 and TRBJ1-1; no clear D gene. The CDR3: CASSLPREGTEAFF. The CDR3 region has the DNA TGTGCCAGCAGCCTACCGAGAGAAGGCACTGAAGCTTTCTTT.